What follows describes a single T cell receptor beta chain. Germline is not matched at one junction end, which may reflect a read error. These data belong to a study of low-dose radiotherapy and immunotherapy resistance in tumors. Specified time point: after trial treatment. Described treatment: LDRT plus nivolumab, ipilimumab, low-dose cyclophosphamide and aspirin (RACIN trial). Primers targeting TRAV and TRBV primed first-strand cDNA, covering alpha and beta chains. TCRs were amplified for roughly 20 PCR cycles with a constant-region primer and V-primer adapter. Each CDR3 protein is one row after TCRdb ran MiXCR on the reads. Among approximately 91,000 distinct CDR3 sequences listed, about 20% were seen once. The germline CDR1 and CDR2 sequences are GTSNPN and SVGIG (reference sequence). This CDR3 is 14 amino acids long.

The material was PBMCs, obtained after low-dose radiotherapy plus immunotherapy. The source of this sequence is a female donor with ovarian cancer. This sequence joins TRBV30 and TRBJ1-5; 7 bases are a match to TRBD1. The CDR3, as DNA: TGTGCCTGGAGCTTCGGACAGGCGGATCAGCCCCCGCATTTT. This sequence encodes CAWSFGQADQPPHF.